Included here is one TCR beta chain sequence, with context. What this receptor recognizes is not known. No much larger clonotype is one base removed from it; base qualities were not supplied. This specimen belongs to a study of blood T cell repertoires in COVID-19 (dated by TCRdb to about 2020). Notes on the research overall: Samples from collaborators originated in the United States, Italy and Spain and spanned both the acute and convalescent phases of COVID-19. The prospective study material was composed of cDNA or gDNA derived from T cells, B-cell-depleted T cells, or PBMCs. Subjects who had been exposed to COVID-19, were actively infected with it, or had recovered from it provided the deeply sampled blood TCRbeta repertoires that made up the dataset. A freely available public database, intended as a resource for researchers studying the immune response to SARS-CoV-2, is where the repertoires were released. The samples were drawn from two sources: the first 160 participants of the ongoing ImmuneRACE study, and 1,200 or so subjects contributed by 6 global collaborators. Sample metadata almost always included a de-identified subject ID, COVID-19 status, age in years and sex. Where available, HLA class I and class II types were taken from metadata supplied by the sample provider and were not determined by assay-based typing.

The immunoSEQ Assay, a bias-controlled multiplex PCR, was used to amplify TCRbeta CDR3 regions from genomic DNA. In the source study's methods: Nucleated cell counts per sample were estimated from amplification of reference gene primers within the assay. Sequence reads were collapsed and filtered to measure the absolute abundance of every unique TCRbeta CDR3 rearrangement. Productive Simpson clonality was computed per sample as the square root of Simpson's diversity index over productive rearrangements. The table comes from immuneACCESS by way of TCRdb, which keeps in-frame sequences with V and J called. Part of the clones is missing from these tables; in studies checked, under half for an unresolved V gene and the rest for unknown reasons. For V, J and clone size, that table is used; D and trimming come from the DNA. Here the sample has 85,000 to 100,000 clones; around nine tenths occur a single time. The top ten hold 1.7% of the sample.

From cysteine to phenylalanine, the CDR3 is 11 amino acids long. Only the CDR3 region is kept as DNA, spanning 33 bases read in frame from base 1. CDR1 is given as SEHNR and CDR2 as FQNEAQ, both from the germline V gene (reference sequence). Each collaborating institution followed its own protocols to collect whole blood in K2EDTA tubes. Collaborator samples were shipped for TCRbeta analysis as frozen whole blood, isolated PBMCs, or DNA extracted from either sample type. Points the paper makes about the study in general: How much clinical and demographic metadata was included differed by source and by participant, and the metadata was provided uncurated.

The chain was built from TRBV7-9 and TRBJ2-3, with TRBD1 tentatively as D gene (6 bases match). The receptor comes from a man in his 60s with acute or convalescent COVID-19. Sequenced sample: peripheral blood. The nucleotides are TGTGCGGGGGCTAGCACAGATACGCAGTATTTT. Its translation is CAGASTDTQYF.